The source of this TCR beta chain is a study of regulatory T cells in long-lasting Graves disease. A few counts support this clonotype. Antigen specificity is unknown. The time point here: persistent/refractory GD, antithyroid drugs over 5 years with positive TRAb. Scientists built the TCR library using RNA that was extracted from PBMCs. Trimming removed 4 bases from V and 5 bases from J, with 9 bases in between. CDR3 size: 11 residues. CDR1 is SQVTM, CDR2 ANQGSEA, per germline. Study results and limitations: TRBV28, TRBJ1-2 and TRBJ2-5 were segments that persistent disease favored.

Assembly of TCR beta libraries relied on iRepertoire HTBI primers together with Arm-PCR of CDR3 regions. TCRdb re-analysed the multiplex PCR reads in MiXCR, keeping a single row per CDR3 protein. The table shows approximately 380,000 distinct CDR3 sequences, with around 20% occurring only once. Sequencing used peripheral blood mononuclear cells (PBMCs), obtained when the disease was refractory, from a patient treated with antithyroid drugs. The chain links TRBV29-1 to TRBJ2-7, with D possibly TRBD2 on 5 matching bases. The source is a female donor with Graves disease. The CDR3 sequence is CSVASGHEQYF. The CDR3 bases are TGCAGCGTTGCAAGCGGCCACGAGCAGTACTTC.